The 16 T cell receptor beta chains below come from one sample, sequenced in a study of cytomegalovirus exposure and HLA in healthy donors. 60 Vbeta and 13 Jbeta primers were used in PCR. The protocol was immunoSEQ multiplex PCR, while the TCRdb copy is restricted to in-frame clones and leaves out a portion. The repertoire holds under 200,000 clones, with about 80% as singletons. Material for sequencing was PBMCs. These receptors were collected from a woman between 45 and 65 years old in good health and CMV-seronegative.

The chain links TRBV28 to TRBJ1-5, with TRBD1 matching 8 bases. Per the germline V gene, CDR1 is MDHEN and CDR2 is SYDVKM. CDR3 length: 14 amino acids. Trimming removed 5 bases from V and 6 bases from J; junction bases left unmatched: 6. CDR3 in amino acids: CASSRTGGGQPQHF. The CDR3 region has the DNA TGTGCCAGCAGTCGCACAGGGGGTGGTCAGCCCCAGCATTTT.

A word on this clone: This likely comes from a read error, as the CDR3 has no conserved phenylalanine or tryptophan at its end. Because the CDR3's place on the DNA is in doubt, the DNA is left out and the CDR3 is given as listed by TCRdb. This chain links TRBV6-5 with TRBJ1-2. The CDR3 has 8 amino acids, counting both end residues. Germline CDR1 is MNHEY and CDR2 is SVGAGI. The CDR3 region is CASSYSTD.

The chain employs TRBV4-1 and TRBJ1-1, with D perhaps TRBD1 (6 bases). Germline CDR1 reads MGHRA; CDR2 reads YSYEKL. The CDR3 has 16 residues. Trimming stripped 4 bases from V and 4 bases from J, with 19 bases between. In DNA form, the CDR3 reads TGCGCCAGCAGCCCCCCCGGGAGGGGGGTCGGCACTGAAGCTTTCTTT. Encoded protein: CASSPPGRGVGTEAFF.

The chain employs TRBV7-2 and TRBJ2-5; TRBD2 matches at 9 bases. The DNA end is more similar to TRBJ2-7, so the J call may be wrong. The CDR3 has 15 amino acids. CDR1 is SGHTA, CDR2 FQGNSA, per germline. The CDR3 loop reads CASSPRAGGPLEQYF. CDR3 DNA: TGTGCCAGCAGCCCCCGCGCGGGAGGGCCTCTCGAGCAGTACTTC.

J is TRBJ2-5 and V is TRBV4-2, with unresolved D. There are 12 residues in the CDR3. Germline assignment: CDR1 LGHNA and CDR2 YNFKEQ. The V end was cut by 4 bases, the J end by 5 bases, with 8 bases between. CDR3 protein: CASSPNRETQYF. For the CDR3, the DNA is TGTGCCAGCAGCCCGAATCGGGAGACCCAGTACTTC.

This clone was picked up a small number of times. This chain uses TRBV18 with TRBJ1-1; TRBD1 matches 7 bases. The J segment lost 0 bases and the V segment lost 6 bases, leaving 10 bases of the junction unmatched. This CDR3 is 16 amino acids long. Per the germline V gene, CDR1 is KGHSH and CDR2 is LQKENI. CDR3 bases: TGTGCCAGCTCTTATAAGGGGGCCCCCATGAACACTGAAGCTTTCTTT. Amino acids: CASSYKGAPMNTEAFF.

This chain links TRBV29-1 with TRBJ1-2, with 11 bases aligning to TRBD1. V was clipped by 4 bases and J by 2 bases; unmatched bases: 3. The CDR3 length is 14 residues. Per the germline V gene, CDR1 is SQVTM and CDR2 is ANQGSEA. CDR3 DNA sequence: TGCAGCGTTGCTGGGGACAGGGGGAACTATGGCTACACCTTC. Translation: CSVAGDRGNYGYTF.

This chain uses TRBV18 with TRBJ2-2; perhaps TRBD2 as D (5 bases). The CDR3 runs to 15 residues. Looked up from germline, CDR1 is KGHSH and CDR2 is LQKENI. V was shortened by 2 bases and J by 1 base, with 8 bases between the two germline ends. CDR3 DNA sequence: TGTGCCAGCTCACCAGGGAGACAGAACACCGGGGAGCTGTTTTTT. Translating gives CASSPGRQNTGELFF.

This chain uses TRBV7-9 with TRBJ2-7; TRBD2 is a possible D gene (5 bases). In germline, CDR1 is SEHNR, CDR2 FQNEAQ (reference sequence). The V end lost 5 bases, the J end lost 4 bases, and 6 bases lay between the germline ends. The CDR3 spans 11 residues. The CDR3 loop reads CASSRGYEQYF. The CDR3 bases are TGTGCCAGCAGCCGGGGTTACGAGCAGTACTTC.

V gene TRBV19 combines with J gene TRBJ2-3; D is undetermined. This CDR3 region has 12 residues. Germline CDR1 and CDR2: LNHDA and SQIVND (reference sequence). The CDR3 loop is CPNGDSTDTQYF. DNA for the CDR3: TGTCCTAACGGAGATTCCACAGATACGCAGTATTTT. The entire variable domain, with the rest obtained from reference TRBV19 and TRBJ2-3, is as follows: DGGITQSPKYLFRKEGQNVTLSCEQNLNHDAMYWYRQDPGQGLRLIYYSQIVNDFQKGDIAEGYSVSREKKESFPLTVTSAQKNPTAFYLCPNGDSTDTQYFGPGTRLTVL.

The chain is built from TRBV29-1 and TRBJ2-1; TRBD1 matches 9 bases. Germline trimming cut 6 bases from V and 8 bases from J; bases unmatched to any gene: 11. Germline V gene data show CDR1 as SQVTM and CDR2 as ANQGSEA. This CDR3 has 14 amino acids. The CDR3 protein is CSVAGTGWLDEQFF. The CDR3 DNA follows: TGCAGCGTGGCCGGGACAGGGTGGCTAGATGAGCAGTTCTTC.

The gene calls are TRBV29-1 and TRBJ2-1, with 8 positions matching TRBD2. This CDR3 comprises 15 residues. Trimming removed 2 bases from V and 0 bases from J; junction bases left unmatched: 3. Per the germline V gene, CDR1 is SQVTM and CDR2 is ANQGSEA. The CDR3 sequence is CSVEKAGGSYNEQFF. The DNA for the CDR3 is TGCAGCGTTGAAAAGGCGGGAGGCTCCTACAATGAGCAGTTCTTC.

The V gene is TRBV5-1, the J gene TRBJ2-1, with 8 nucleotides matching TRBD2. CDR3 length: 17 residues. V was clipped by 0 bases and J by 0 bases; unmatched bases: 5. The V gene's germline CDR1 is SGHRS and CDR2 YFSETQ. CDR3 region: CASSLGIAGHSYNEQFF. In nucleotides, the CDR3 is TGCGCCAGCAGCTTGGGGATAGCGGGACACTCCTACAATGAGCAGTTCTTC.

The V call is TRBV27, the J call TRBJ2-5; 8 bases line up with TRBD1. J gave up 2 bases and V 2 bases, and 1 base lay outside the gene matches. Germline assignment: CDR1 MNHEY and CDR2 SMNVEV (reference sequence). The CDR3 covers 14 residues. The CDR3 bases are TGTGCCAGCAGTTTAACAGGGGGTCAAGAGACCCAGTACTTC. Amino acid sequence: CASSLTGGQETQYF.

The genes are TRBV19 and TRBJ1-3, with 8 bases that match TRBD1. The CDR3 has 15 residues. Germline trimming cut 4 bases from V and 4 bases from J; bases unmatched to any gene: 6. Germline V lookup: CDR1 LNHDA, CDR2 SQIVND (reference sequence). CDR3 protein: CASSNPGGLGNTIYF. CDR3 DNA: TGTGCCAGTAGTAATCCAGGGGGCCTCGGAAACACCATATATTTT.

This chain joins TRBV7-3 and TRBJ2-2; weak D call: TRBD1 (5 bases). CDR1 and CDR2 (germline): SGHTA, FQGTGA. Between the trimmed V and J ends, which lost 6 bases and 0 bases, there was a span of 8 bases. The CDR3 extends over 14 amino acids. As DNA, the CDR3 is TGTGCCAGCAGTAGACAGACGAACACCGGGGAGCTGTTTTTT. Translation gives CASSRQTNTGELFF.